A single sample is the source of the 30 T cell receptor beta chains below, sequenced in a study of shared clonotypes between healthy human individuals. CD45RO-negative, CCR7-positively selected cells formed the naive CD8 fraction, excluding terminally differentiated effector memory CD45RA+ cells. The method was immunoSEQ multiplex PCR; TCRdb's version includes in-frame clones alone and lacks a portion of them. Among around 640,000 clones listed, about 96% were seen once. Sequenced material: naive CD8+ T cells sorted from blood. The receptors were sampled from a woman aged 25 to 39 in good health.

The rearrangement joins TRBV7-9 to TRBJ1-6; D unclear. The V gene's germline CDR1 is SEHNR and CDR2 FQNEAQ (reference sequence). V lost 4 bases to trimming and J lost 8 bases, with 27 bases between them. The CDR3 totals 19 residues. The CDR3 region is CASSSPLNGKQTSDSPLHF. CDR3 DNA sequence: TGTGCCAGCAGCTCTCCCCTTAACGGGAAGCAAACTTCAGATTCACCCCTCCACTTT. The entire variable domain, with the rest obtained from reference TRBV7-9 and TRBJ1-6, is as follows: DTGVSQNPRHKITKRGQNVTFRCDPISEHNRLYWYRQTLGQGPEFLTYFQNEAQLEKSRLLSDRFSAERPKGSFSTLEIQRTEQGDSAMYLCASSSPLNGKQTSDSPLHFGNGTRLTVT.

This chain uses TRBV9 with TRBJ2-1, with 7 bases fitting TRBD1. This CDR3 region has 16 residues. Trimming took 4 bases from V and 0 from J; bases not matched to a gene: 7. Germline V CDR1 and CDR2: SGDLS, YYNGEE. This chain's CDR3 is CASSPKTGSSYNEQFF. The CDR3 coding sequence is TGTGCCAGCAGCCCGAAGACAGGGAGCTCCTACAATGAGCAGTTCTTC.

The chain uses TRBV28 and TRBJ2-1, with a tentative D call TRBD2 (6 bases). V was clipped by 1 base and J by 8 bases, with 12 bases between them. The germline V gene encodes CDR1 MDHEN and CDR2 SYDVKM. The CDR3 extends over 14 amino acids. The CDR3 is CASSLSGGWYEQFF. The CDR3 region has the DNA TGTGCCAGCAGTTTATCCGGGGGTTGGTATGAGCAGTTCTTC.

This chain links TRBV5-6 with TRBJ2-1; 10 bases match TRBD2. Germline loops: CDR1 SGHDT, CDR2 YYEEEE. Unmatched junction bases numbered 0, after V lost 0 bases and J lost 6 bases. The CDR3 consists of 14 residues. In nucleotides, the CDR3 is TGTGCCAGCAGCTTGGCTAGCGGGAGCAATGAGCAGTTCTTC. This translates into CASSLASGSNEQFF.

This clone was counted a single time. The gene calls are TRBV10-3 and TRBJ2-5, with D possibly being TRBD2 (5 bases). The DNA end is a closer match to TRBJ2-7, so the J assignment may be wrong. CDR3 length equals 13 residues. Germline V lookup: CDR1 ENHRY, CDR2 SYGVKD. CDR3 region: CAISVSGDYEQYF. Here the CDR3 DNA reads TGTGCCATCAGTGTTTCCGGGGACTACGAGCAGTACTTC.

This clone was found once. The V gene is TRBV28, the J gene TRBJ2-7; maybe TRBD2 (6 bases). The CDR3 extends over 14 amino acids. V was shortened by 7 bases and J by 1 base, with 14 bases between the two germline ends. The germline gives CDR1 MDHEN, CDR2 SYDVKM. CDR3 amino acids: CASTTGSFSYEQYF. The CDR3 nucleotides are TGTGCCAGCACCACCGGGAGCTTTTCCTACGAGCAGTACTTC.

The chain is built from TRBV11-2 and TRBJ2-3; D remains ambiguous. Germline V CDR1 and CDR2: SGHAT, FQNNGV. V lost 1 base to trimming and J lost 2 bases, with 13 bases between them. This CDR3 has 16 residues. Written as DNA, the CDR3 is TGTGCCAGCAGCTTAGTTACCAGGAACCCCACAGATACGCAGTATTTT. Its protein product is CASSLVTRNPTDTQYF.

This chain joins TRBV13 and TRBJ2-6; D ambiguous. This CDR3 is built from 16 residues. V was pared by 0 bases and J by 1 base, with 7 bases between. Germline V gene data show CDR1 as PRHDT and CDR2 as FYEKMQ (reference sequence). The CDR3 coding sequence is TGTGCCAGCAGCTTAGGTTTAACTTCTGGGGCCAACGTCCTGACTTTC. Translated: CASSLGLTSGANVLTF.

The genes are TRBV27 and TRBJ2-5; no clear D gene. With the DNA end fitting TRBJ2-7 better, the J assignment may be wrong. Germline loops: CDR1 MNHEY, CDR2 SMNVEV (reference sequence). This CDR3 region has 15 residues. The CDR3 DNA follows: TGTGCCAGCAGACATAGGACGGAGCCCCCCTACGAGCAGTACTTC. Residues: CASRHRTEPPYEQYF.

V is TRBV28 and J is TRBJ2-1; maybe TRBD2 (6 bases). This CDR3 comprises 16 residues. Germline assignment: CDR1 MDHEN and CDR2 SYDVKM. Trimming left V 4 bases short and J 1 base short, with 14 bases between. DNA for the CDR3: TGTGCCAGCAGTTCGGCACGGGAGCGGTCCTACAATGAGCAGTTCTTC. As protein: CASSSARERSYNEQFF.

V is TRBV27 and J is TRBJ2-2, with 7 bases lining up with TRBD1. J gave up 7 bases and V 6 bases, and 14 bases lay outside the gene matches. The CDR3 has 16 amino acids. The germline CDR1 and CDR2 sequences are MNHEY and SMNVEV (reference sequence). The CDR3 sequence is CASSPLGTAKVGELFF. DNA of the CDR3: TGTGCCAGCAGCCCTCTAGGGACAGCGAAGGTCGGGGAGCTGTTTTTT.

The genes are TRBV28 and TRBJ2-5; maybe TRBD2 (6 bases). The J call may be incorrect, as the DNA end agrees better with TRBJ2-7. This CDR3 is built from 17 residues. The germline gives CDR1 MDHEN, CDR2 SYDVKM. The chain's CDR3 is CASTLGMMGLYAGEQYF. DNA for the CDR3: TGTGCCAGCACCCTAGGAATGATGGGACTCTATGCCGGCGAGCAGTACTTC.

This rearrangement joins TRBV4-1 to TRBJ2-7; a weak D match, TRBD1 (5 bases). Germline CDR1 and CDR2: MGHRA and YSYEKL. The V end lost 0 bases, the J end lost 2 bases, and 11 bases lay between the germline ends. CDR3 length: 15 amino acids. Here the CDR3 DNA reads TGCGCCAGCAGCCAAGATGTATCCAGGGCCTACGAGCAGTACTTC. Amino acid sequence: CASSQDVSRAYEQYF.

The J gene is TRBJ2-7, the V gene TRBV5-1, with 11 bases matching TRBD1. Germline values: CDR1 SGHRS, CDR2 YFSETQ. The CDR3 length is 14 residues. The V and J ends lost 4 bases and 5 bases, in that order; junction bases with no gene match: 5. The CDR3 sequence is CASSAGQGVHEQYF. CDR3 DNA: TGCGCCAGCAGCGCGGGACAGGGGGTCCACGAGCAGTACTTC.

Here the CDR3 DNA reads TGTGCCAGCAGCAAGACAGGCGGGGCCTACGAGCAGTACTTC. Translation gives CASSKTGGAYEQYF. The chain is built from TRBV4-2 and TRBJ2-7; perhaps D is TRBD1 or TRBD2 (6 bases each). Germline V gene lookup returns CDR1 LGHNA and CDR2 YNFKEQ. Trimming shortened V by 5 bases and J by 2 bases, and 13 bases separated the two germline ends. The CDR3 is made up of 14 amino acids.

V usage is TRBV5-6 and J usage is TRBJ2-7; 8 bases match TRBD1. Germline CDR1 SGHDT, CDR2 YYEEEE. The J segment lost 6 bases and the V segment lost 4 bases, leaving 3 bases of the junction unmatched. The CDR3 has 12 amino acids. CDR3 nucleotide sequence: TGTGCCAGCAGCAGACAGGGGAGCGAGCAGTACTTC. Encoded protein: CASSRQGSEQYF.

The chain recombines TRBV19 with TRBJ2-1; D is uncertain. Germline CDR1 reads LNHDA; CDR2 reads SQIVND (reference sequence). The CDR3 loop spans 17 amino acids. Trimming took 7 bases from V and 5 from J, leaving 24 bases between them. CDR3 sequence (DNA): TGTGCCAGTACCCCAGCCCCCACGGAAAGAAATAACAATGAGCAGTTCTTC. Protein sequence: CASTPAPTERNNNEQFF.

J is TRBJ1-1 and V is TRBV6-1, with 7 bases identical to TRBD1. CDR1 is MNHNS, CDR2 SASEGT, per germline. The CDR3 is 14 residues long. The J segment lost 0 bases and the V segment lost 6 bases, leaving 4 bases of the junction unmatched. The CDR3: CASRLGQLNTEAFF. The CDR3 nucleotides are TGTGCCAGCAGATTGGGACAGCTGAACACTGAAGCTTTCTTT.

This chain joins TRBV11-2 and TRBJ2-5; 7 bases are a match to TRBD2. CDR3 length: 14 amino acids. In germline, CDR1 is SGHAT, CDR2 FQNNGV. V was clipped by 5 bases and J by 7 bases; unmatched bases: 10. Here the CDR3 DNA reads TGTGCCAGCAGCCCTAGCGGACCCCCCCGGACCCAGTACTTC. Its translation is CASSPSGPPRTQYF.

The chain links TRBV28 to TRBJ1-1; D unresolved. The ends were cut back, 2 bases at V and 3 bases at J, with 4 bases in the middle. This CDR3 comprises 12 residues. The germline V gene encodes CDR1 MDHEN and CDR2 SYDVKM. CDR3 sequence: CASSLIDTEAFF. CDR3 in DNA: TGTGCCAGCAGTTTAATCGACACTGAAGCTTTCTTT.

The rearrangement joins TRBV4-1 to TRBJ2-1; TRBD2 is a possible D gene (5 bases). Trimming left V 2 bases short and J 12 bases short, with 8 bases between. The germline V gene encodes CDR1 MGHRA and CDR2 YSYEKL. The CDR3 spans 11 residues. The CDR3: CASSQFGMQFF. The CDR3 DNA is TGCGCCAGCAGCCAATTCGGGATGCAGTTCTTC.

The gene calls are TRBV28 and TRBJ2-5; D is uncertain. The CDR3 consists of 16 residues. The V gene's germline CDR1 is MDHEN and CDR2 SYDVKM. V dropped 5 bases and J dropped 0 bases, with 16 bases sitting between them. Written as DNA, the CDR3 is TGTGCCAGCAGTCCGGACCCTCATTGGTACCAAGAGACCCAGTACTTC. Protein product: CASSPDPHWYQETQYF.

The table lists this clone with a count of one. The gene calls are TRBV2 and TRBJ2-7; D unclear. This CDR3 has 13 residues. Trimming pared 7 bases from V and 2 bases from J, leaving 12 bases between. CDR1 SNHLY and CDR2 FYNNEI come from the germline V gene. The CDR3 region is CASIPVGAYEQYF. The CDR3, as DNA: TGTGCCAGCATTCCAGTAGGTGCCTACGAGCAGTACTTC.

The genes are TRBV4-1 and TRBJ2-2; 10 nucleotides align to TRBD2. The trim removed 2 bases at V and 2 bases at J, leaving 2 bases unmatched. This CDR3 region has 16 residues. Germline V gene lookup returns CDR1 MGHRA and CDR2 YSYEKL. The CDR3 DNA reads TGCGCCAGCAGCCAAAGGACTAGCGGTAACACCGGGGAGCTGTTTTTT. Encoded protein: CASSQRTSGNTGELFF.

V is TRBV7-7 and J is TRBJ2-5; TRBD1 agrees at 8 bases. The DNA end lines up better with TRBJ2-7; the J call may be wrong. The CDR3 has 13 residues. Germline-derived CDR1 and CDR2 are SSHAT and FNYEAQ (reference sequence). CDR3 amino acids: CASSIGQGYEQYF. The CDR3 DNA reads as TGTGCCAGCAGCATCGGACAGGGTTACGAGCAGTACTTC.

V is TRBV19 and J is TRBJ1-5; perhaps TRBD1 as D (5 bases). Germline V gene sequence: CDR1 LNHDA, CDR2 SQIVND (reference sequence). The CDR3 covers 13 residues. V lost 8 bases and J lost 3, with 11 bases in between. CDR3 nucleotides: TGTGCCAGTGATAGGGGTTCCAATCAGCCCCAGCATTTT. Encoded protein: CASDRGSNQPQHF.

The rearrangement joins TRBV19 to TRBJ2-7; the match to TRBD1 covers 7 bases. This CDR3 has 15 residues. V was pared by 5 bases and J by 2 bases, with 9 bases of the junction left unmatched. The germline gives CDR1 LNHDA, CDR2 SQIVND (reference sequence). The DNA for the CDR3 is TGTGCCAGTAGTCCCCTCCGGACAGGAACCTACGAGCAGTACTTC. Translating gives CASSPLRTGTYEQYF.

CDR3 region: CASSHGVYYGYTF. The CDR3 DNA reads as TGTGCCAGCAGCCACGGGGTTTACTATGGCTACACCTTC. The chain has TRBV14 and TRBJ1-2; D remains ambiguous. Germline V lookup: CDR1 SGHDN, CDR2 FVKESK. V lost 3 bases and J 3 bases, leaving 8 bases between the germline ends. CDR3 length: 13 amino acids.

Remarks on this clone: The identical CDR3 is also encoded by other nucleotide sequences in the sample. The V call is TRBV25-1, the J call TRBJ2-7; D call uncertain. Per germline, CDR1 MGHDK and CDR2 SYGVNS. Trimming took off 8 bases at V and 4 bases at J, with 9 bases between the two ends. CDR3 length: 11 residues. The CDR3 DNA is TGTGCCAGCCTCGCCGGGTACGAGCAGTACTTC. As protein: CASLAGYEQYF.

The chain carries TRBV12-1 and TRBJ1-5; whether TRBD1, the table's D call, matches the DNA was not checked. TRBV12-1 constitutes a pseudogene. This CDR3 has 18 amino acids. The CDR3, as DNA: TGTGCCAGCAGCTTTGTGGATCGGGACAGGGGTGGCAATCAGCCCCAGCATTTT. It yields the protein CASSFVDRDRGGNQPQHF.